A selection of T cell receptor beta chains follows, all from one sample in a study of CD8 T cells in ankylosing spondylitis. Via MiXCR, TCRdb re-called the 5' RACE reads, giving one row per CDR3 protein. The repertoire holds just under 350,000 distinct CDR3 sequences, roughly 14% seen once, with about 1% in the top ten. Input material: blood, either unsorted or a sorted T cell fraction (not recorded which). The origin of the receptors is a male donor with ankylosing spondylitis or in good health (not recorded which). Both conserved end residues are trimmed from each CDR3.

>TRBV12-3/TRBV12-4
ASSFQGFGTEAF
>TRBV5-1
ASSQDEPSYNEQF
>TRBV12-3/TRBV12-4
ASSFTGQGMETQY
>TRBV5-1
ASSLDRGGTEAF
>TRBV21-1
ASTRRGTGAF
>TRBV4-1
ASSQVWKGEQY
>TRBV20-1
SARGGPGELF
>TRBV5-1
ASSWQPGLARNEQF
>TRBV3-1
ASSLSSVSAEKLF
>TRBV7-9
ASSLIPQGGDNEQF
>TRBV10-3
AISGGPRETQY
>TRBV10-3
ATEAAANYGYT
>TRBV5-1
ASSPRDGGHGYT
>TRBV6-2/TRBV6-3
ASSYDAGFNNEQF
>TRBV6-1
ASSPRAGPRDTQY